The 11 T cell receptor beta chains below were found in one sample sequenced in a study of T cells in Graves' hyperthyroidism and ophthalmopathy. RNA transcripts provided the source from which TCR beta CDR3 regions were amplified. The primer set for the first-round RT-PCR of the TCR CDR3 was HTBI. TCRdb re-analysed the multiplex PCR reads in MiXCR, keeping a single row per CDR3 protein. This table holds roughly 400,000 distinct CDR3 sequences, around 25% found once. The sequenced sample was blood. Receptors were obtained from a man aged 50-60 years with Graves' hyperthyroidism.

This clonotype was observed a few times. The CDR3 loop is CASSLTPDSPYGYTF. CDR3 in DNA: TGTGCCAGCAGCCTCACACCAGACTCACCCTATGGCTACACCTTC. The genes are TRBV3-1 and TRBJ1-2; D is undetermined. This CDR3 spans 15 amino acids. V lost 4 bases, J lost 4 bases, and 16 bases lay in between. CDR1 and CDR2 from the germline V gene are LGHDT and YNNKEL (reference sequence).

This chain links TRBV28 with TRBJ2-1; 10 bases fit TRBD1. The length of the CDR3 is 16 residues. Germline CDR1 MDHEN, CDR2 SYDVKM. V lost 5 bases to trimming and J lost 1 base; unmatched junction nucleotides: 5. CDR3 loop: CASSGTDRGSYNEQFF. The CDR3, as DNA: TGTGCCAGCAGTGGTACGGACAGGGGGTCCTACAATGAGCAGTTCTTC.

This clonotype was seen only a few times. CDR3 sequence (DNA): TGTGCCAGCAGTTACTCGAGGGGCCACAATGAGCAGTTCTTC. Translation: CASSYSRGHNEQFF. The chain recombines TRBV6-6 with TRBJ2-1; D is tentatively TRBD1 or TRBD2 (5 bases each). V was pared by 0 bases and J by 5 bases, with 8 bases between. The CDR3 extends over 14 amino acids. Germline lookup yields CDR1 MNHNY and CDR2 SVGAGI (reference sequence).

The CDR3 is CASSLYPTANTEAFF. The CDR3 nucleotides are TGTGCCAGCAGTCTCTACCCGACAGCGAACACTGAAGCTTTCTTT. V is TRBV6-1 and J is TRBJ1-1, with D possibly being TRBD1 (5 bases). CDR1 MNHNS and CDR2 SASEGT come from the germline V gene. Trimming removed 5 bases at V and 1 base at J, with 14 bases between. The CDR3 contains 15 residues.

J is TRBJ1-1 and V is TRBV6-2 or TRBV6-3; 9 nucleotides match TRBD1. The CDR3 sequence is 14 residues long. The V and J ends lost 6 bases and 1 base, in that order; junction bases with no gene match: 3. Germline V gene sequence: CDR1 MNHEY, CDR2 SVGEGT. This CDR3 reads CASRRTGENTEAFF. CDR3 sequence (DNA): TGTGCCAGCAGAAGGACAGGGGAGAACACTGAAGCTTTCTTT.

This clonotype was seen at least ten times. The CDR3 sequence is CASSPGTSGSDEQFF. Written as DNA, the CDR3 is TGTGCCAGCAGTCCTGGGACTAGCGGGAGCGATGAGCAGTTCTTC. The rearrangement joins TRBV27 to TRBJ2-1; 14 bases map to TRBD2. Germline V gene sequence: CDR1 MNHEY, CDR2 SMNVEV (reference sequence). CDR3 size: 15 residues. With V trimmed by 5 bases and J by 8 bases, 5 bases remained unmatched.

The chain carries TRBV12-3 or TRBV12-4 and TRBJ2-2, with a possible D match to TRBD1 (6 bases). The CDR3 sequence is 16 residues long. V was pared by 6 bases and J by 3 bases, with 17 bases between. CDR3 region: CASRSARAGDTGELFF. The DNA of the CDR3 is TGTGCCAGCAGATCTGCGCGAGCAGGGGACACCGGGGAGCTGTTTTTT.

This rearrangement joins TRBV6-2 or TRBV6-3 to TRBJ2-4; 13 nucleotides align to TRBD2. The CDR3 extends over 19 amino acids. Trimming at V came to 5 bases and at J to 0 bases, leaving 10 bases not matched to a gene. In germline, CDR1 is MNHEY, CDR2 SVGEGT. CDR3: CASSPPGLAGQLAKNIQYF. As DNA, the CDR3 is TGTGCCAGCAGTCCTCCGGGACTAGCGGGACAACTAGCCAAAAACATTCAGTACTTC.

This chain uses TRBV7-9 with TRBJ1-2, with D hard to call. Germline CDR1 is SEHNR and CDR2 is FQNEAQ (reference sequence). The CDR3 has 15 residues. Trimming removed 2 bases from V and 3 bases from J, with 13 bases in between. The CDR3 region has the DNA TGTGCCAGCAGCTTAAGACCCGACGCAGACTATGGCTACACCTTC. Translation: CASSLRPDADYGYTF.

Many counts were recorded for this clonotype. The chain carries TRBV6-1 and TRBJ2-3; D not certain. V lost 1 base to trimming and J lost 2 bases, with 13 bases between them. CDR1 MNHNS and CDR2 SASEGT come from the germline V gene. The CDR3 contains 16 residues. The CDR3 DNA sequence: TGTGCCAGCAGTGAAGTCAGAACAAGGCCCACAGATACGCAGTATTTT. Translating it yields CASSEVRTRPTDTQYF.

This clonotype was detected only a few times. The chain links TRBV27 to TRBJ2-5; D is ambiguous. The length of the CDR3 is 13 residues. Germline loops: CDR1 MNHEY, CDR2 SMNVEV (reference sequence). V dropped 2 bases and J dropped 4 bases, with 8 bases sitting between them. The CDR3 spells CASSLVGRETQYF. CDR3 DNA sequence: TGTGCCAGCAGTTTAGTAGGGCGAGAGACCCAGTACTTC.